The next 2 T cell receptor beta chains were all read from a single sample in a study of shared clonotypes between healthy human individuals. Naive CD8 cells comprised CD45RO-negative, CCR7-positively selected cells, excluding terminally differentiated effector memory CD45RA+ cells. The protocol was immunoSEQ multiplex PCR, while the TCRdb copy is restricted to in-frame clones and leaves out a portion. The table includes around 580,000 clones, roughly 98% detected once. The sequencing input was naive CD8+ T cells sorted from blood. The receptors shown here come from a man aged 25-45 years in good health.

V is TRBV9 and J is TRBJ1-3; maybe TRBD1 (5 bases). CDR3 length: 15 residues. CDR1 and CDR2 from the germline V gene are SGDLS and YYNGEE. V was cut by 2 bases and J by 3 bases, with 12 bases left in between. DNA of the CDR3: TGTGCCAGCAGCGTCAAGGGGCTAGGTGGAAACACCATATATTTT. Translating gives CASSVKGLGGNTIYF.

This sequence joins TRBV27 and TRBJ2-1; a weak D match, TRBD2 (6 bases). The germline gives CDR1 MNHEY, CDR2 SMNVEV (reference sequence). The CDR3 length is 15 residues. The V gene lost 6 bases and the J gene lost 8 bases, with 20 bases spanning the gap. CDR3 nucleotides: TGTGCCAGCAGCATCCTAATGTCACTAGCCCATGAGCAGTTCTTC. It translates to CASSILMSLAHEQFF.